The sequence of this TCR beta chain was determined in a study of Ad26.COV2.S vaccination and SARS-CoV-2 variants. Study background: Into the muscle, Ad26.COV2.S was dosed once or twice, 56 days apart. Study-wide results and caveats: The TCR-based breadth and depth measures might underestimate overall T cell responses.

The CDR3 contains 12 residues. V was cut by 5 bases and J by 9 bases, with 11 bases left in between. The germline CDR1 and CDR2 sequences are SNHLY and FYNNEI. On this clone: Its matching antigen is unknown.

Produced via immunoSEQ multiplex PCR; TCRdb's table is partial and in-frame only. The data show some 460,000 clones, with 89% seen just once and 1.5% to 2% held by the top ten. Treatment indicated: approximately 18 received Ad26.COV2.S at low or high dose, single or two shots; 5 received placebo; per-sample allocation not given. Samples analyzed were those drawn on day 63 after the first vaccine or placebo injection. The sequence was obtained from a person aged 18-65 years who received the Ad26.COV2.S COVID-19 vaccine or a placebo. The V gene is TRBV2, the J gene TRBJ1-5; D remains unclear. Sample: peripheral blood, taken in a trial of Ad26.COV2.S vaccine versus placebo. CDR3 coding DNA: TGTGCCAGCAGTCCGACCCTAGGGCCCCAGCATTTT. It is translated as CASSPTLGPQHF.